The clone carrying this T cell receptor (beta chain) was seen at least ten times. Its antigen is unidentified. The data originate from a study of molecular identifiers for immune sequencing clone quantification. Study-wide findings and caveats: More than 98% of effector molecules, versus under 1% of naive-cell molecules, belonged to clones above 20 RNA copies. Same-barcode identical TCR molecules could make highly expanded clones look smaller than they are.

This CDR3 spans 15 amino acids. The ends were cut back, 3 bases at V and 4 bases at J, with 14 bases in the middle. Listed TCR primers and previously described methods were used for bulk TCR libraries. TCRdb ran MiXCR on the PCR reads and lists one entry per CDR3 protein. The sample gives approximately 550,000 distinct CDR3 sequences, roughly 24% of which show up once; about 0.75% is in the top ten. The authors gated naive CD8 T cells as CD8+CD4-CCR7+CD45RA+ for sorting. This TCR came from a human donor in good health. Some libraries in this study had Jurkat cell RNA spiked in. Sequencing was carried out using naive CD8+ T cells from blood, with Jurkat cell RNA spiked in. As to subset: FACS-sorted CD8+CD4-CCR7+CD45RA+ naive T cells. V gene TRBV12-3 or TRBV12-4 combines with J gene TRBJ2-3, with D tentatively TRBD1 (5 bases). Here the CDR3 reads CASSFGAAVSDTQYF. The CDR3 DNA reads as TGTGCCAGCAGTTTTGGGGCCGCAGTCTCAGATACGCAGTATTTT.